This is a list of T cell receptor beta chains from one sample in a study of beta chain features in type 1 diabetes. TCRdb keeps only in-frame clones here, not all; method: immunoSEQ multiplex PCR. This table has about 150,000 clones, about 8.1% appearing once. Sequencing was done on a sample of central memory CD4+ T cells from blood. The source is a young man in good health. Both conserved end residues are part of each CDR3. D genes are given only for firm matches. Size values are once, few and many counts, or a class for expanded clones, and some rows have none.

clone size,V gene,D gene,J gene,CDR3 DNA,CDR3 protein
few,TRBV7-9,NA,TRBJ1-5,TGTGCCAGCAGCTTAGTCGGAGGCAATCAGCCCCAGCATTTT,CASSLVGGNQPQHF
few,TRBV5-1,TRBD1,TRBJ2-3,TGCGCCAGCAGCCAAACAGGGGCCCTCACAGATACGCAGTATTTT,CASSQTGALTDTQYF
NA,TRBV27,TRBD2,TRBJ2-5,TGTGCCAGCAGTCGACTAGCGGGGGAAGAGACCCAGTACTTC,CASSRLAGEETQYF
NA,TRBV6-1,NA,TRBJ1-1,TGTGCCAGCAGTGGGGGCAGGGGAAGAACTGAAGCTTTCTTT,CASSGGRGRTEAFF
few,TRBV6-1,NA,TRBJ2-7,TGTGCCAGCAGTGAAGCATTGAGCGGAAACTACGAGCAGTACTTC,CASSEALSGNYEQYF
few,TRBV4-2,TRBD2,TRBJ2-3,TGTGCCAGCAGCCAAGAAGGGGCGGGGGGCCCTGGGACAGATACGCAGTATTTT,CASSQEGAGGPGTDTQYF
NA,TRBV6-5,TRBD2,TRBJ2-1,TGTGCCAGCAGTTATTCCGGGACTAGCGGGAGGGCCAACCGGTTCTTC,CASSYSGTSGRANRFF
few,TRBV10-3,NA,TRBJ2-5,TGTGCCATCAGTGATCCTAGCTACCAAGAGACCCAGTACTTC,CAISDPSYQETQYF
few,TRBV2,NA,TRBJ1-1,TGTGCCAGCAGTGAAGCGACCTGGCGGGGCACTGAAGCTTTCTTT,CASSEATWRGTEAFF
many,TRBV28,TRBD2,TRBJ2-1,TGTGCCAGCAGCCCTACTAGCGGGAGGAGCCACAATGAGCAGTTCTTC,CASSPTSGRSHNEQFF
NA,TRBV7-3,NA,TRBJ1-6,TGTGCCAGCAGCTTAACACCTCAGGAGGTTTCACCCCTCCACTTT,CASSLTPQEVSPLHF
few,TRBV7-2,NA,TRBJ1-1,TGTGCCAGCAGTGGGGACTTAAACACTGAAGCTTTCTTT,CASSGDLNTEAFF
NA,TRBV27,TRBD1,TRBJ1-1,TGTGCCAGCAGTTTATGGCCGGCAGGGGGGAACACTGAAGCTTTCTTT,CASSLWPAGGNTEAFF
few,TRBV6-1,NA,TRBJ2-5,TGTGCCAGCAGTGTATTTCGCCAAGAGACCCAGTACTTC,CASSVFRQETQYF
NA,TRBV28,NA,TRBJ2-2,TGTGCCAGCAGTTTTTTTCATCAGGGAGGCACCGGGGAGCTGTTTTTT,CASSFFHQGGTGELFF
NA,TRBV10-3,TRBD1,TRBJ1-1,TGTGCCATCAGGGGACAGGGGGCGACTGAAGCTTTCTTT,CAIRGQGATEAFF
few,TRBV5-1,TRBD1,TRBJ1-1,TGCGCCAGCACGCCGGGACAGGGGTTCATGAACACTGAAGCTTTCTTT,CASTPGQGFMNTEAFF
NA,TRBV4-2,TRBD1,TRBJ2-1,TGTGCCAGCAGCCGAGGACAGGGTGAATCCTACAATGAGCAGTTCTTC,CASSRGQGESYNEQFF
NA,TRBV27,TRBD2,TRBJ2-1,TGTGCCAGCAGTTTCCGACTAGCGGAAAATGAGCAGTTCTTC,CASSFRLAENEQFF
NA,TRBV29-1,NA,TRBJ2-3,TGCAGCGTGCGACTCCAGACCACAGATACGCAGTATTTT,CSVRLQTTDTQYF
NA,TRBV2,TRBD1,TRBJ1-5,TGTGCCAGCAGGTGGACAGGGGTGAGGAATCAGCCCCAGCATTTT,CASRWTGVRNQPQHF
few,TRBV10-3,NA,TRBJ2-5,TGTGCCATTTCCGCAGGGTCTGGCTCCGAAGAGACCCAGTACTTC,CAISAGSGSEETQYF
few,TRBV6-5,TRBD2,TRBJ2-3,TGTGCCAGCAGTTACTCCGGGACTAGCGGAACAGATACGCAGTATTTT,CASSYSGTSGTDTQYF
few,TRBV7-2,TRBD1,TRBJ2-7,TGTGCCAGCAGCTTTTCGGGACAGGGGTGGTACGAGCAGTACTTC,CASSFSGQGWYEQYF